This T cell receptor beta chain is from a study of T cells in narcolepsy. This clone turned up a few times. The assay was immunoSEQ multiplex PCR, and TCRdb's table has in-frame clones only and misses some. The table shows roughly 20,000 clones, with around 86% occurring only once. Germline lookup yields CDR1 LNHNV and CDR2 YYDKDF (reference sequence). The CDR3 has 12 residues. The germline V and J ends were trimmed by 0 bases and 7 bases, with 4 bases remaining between them. The chain joins TRBV15 to TRBJ1-3, with D uncertain. The TCR was taken from a human donor in good health. Sequencing input: memory (CD45RA-) CD4+ T cells from blood. This CDR3 is CATSRDRNTIYF. In DNA, the CDR3 is TGTGCCACCAGCAGAGATCGGAACACCATATATTTT.